This T cell receptor beta chain was sequenced in a study of T cell responses to AZD1222 COVID-19 vaccine. Broader study findings: Donors were largely white British and mainly female; clonal diversity was possibly underestimated.

As to this clone: Its antigen is undetermined.

The CDR3 has 15 amino acids. The germline gives CDR1 MDHEN, CDR2 SYDVKM. The V and J ends lost 4 bases and 11 bases, in that order; junction bases with no gene match: 13. Generated by immunoSEQ multiplex PCR, the TCRdb table keeps only in-frame clones and is missing some. The data contain roughly 160,000 clones, 93% of them seen just once; the ten biggest clones take up approximately 0.88%. This specimen was peripheral blood, taken on day 0 of AZD1222 vaccination. The chain has TRBV28 and TRBJ1-2; 10 nucleotides align to TRBD1. The TCR sequence derives from an adult in good health. CDR3 in amino acids: CASSSPAGTGERYTF. The CDR3 region has the DNA TGTGCCAGCAGTTCCCCGGCCGGGACAGGGGAGCGATACACCTTC.